This T cell receptor beta chain was recovered during a study of CD8+CD57+ T cells in acquired aplastic anemia. Study as a whole: On average, sorted CD4+ and CD8+ cells gave approximately 3.5 ug of DNA. Healthy donors had, on average, about 10.8 million reads for their CD4+ cells. General study results and limits: Common to patients and controls were twenty-nine CD8+ CDR3 sequences.

The study profiled TCR beta VDJ and CDR3 using genomic DNA as template. TCRdb fed the reads into MiXCR, producing one record per CDR3 protein. The data show 65,000 to 85,000 distinct CDR3 sequences, with around 50% seen just once and roughly 8.7% held by the top ten. In this sample, this clonotype is medium-sized. Antigen specificity is unknown. Germline CDR1 LNHNV, CDR2 YYDKDF (reference sequence). This CDR3 comprises 15 residues. V lost 4 bases to trimming and J lost 1 base, with 11 bases between them. This rearrangement joins TRBV15 to TRBJ2-1; D might be TRBD2 (6 bases). Sequenced input: sorted CD4+, CD8+, or CD8+CD57+ T cells (not recorded which) from PBMCs. The clonotype originates from a human donor in good health, serving as a control. The CDR3 nucleotides are TGTGCCACCAGCACTAGCGCCACGTCCTACAATGAGCAGTTCTTC. Amino acids: CATSTSATSYNEQFF.